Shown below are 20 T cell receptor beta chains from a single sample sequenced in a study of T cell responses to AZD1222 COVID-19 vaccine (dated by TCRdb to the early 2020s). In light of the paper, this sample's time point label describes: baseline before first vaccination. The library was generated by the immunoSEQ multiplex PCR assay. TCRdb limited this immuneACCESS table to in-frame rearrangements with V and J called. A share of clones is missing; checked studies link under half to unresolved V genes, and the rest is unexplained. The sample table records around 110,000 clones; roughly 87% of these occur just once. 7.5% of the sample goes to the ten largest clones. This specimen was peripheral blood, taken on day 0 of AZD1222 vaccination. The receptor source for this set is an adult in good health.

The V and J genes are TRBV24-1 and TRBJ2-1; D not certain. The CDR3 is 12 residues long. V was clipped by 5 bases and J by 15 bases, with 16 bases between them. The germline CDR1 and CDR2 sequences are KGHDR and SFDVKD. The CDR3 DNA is TGTGCCACCAGTGGAGATGGTCGCCGGGCGTTCTTC. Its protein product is CATSGDGRRAFF.

CDR3 loop: CASNAGDTDNEKLFF. The CDR3 DNA sequence: TGTGCCAGCAACGCCGGGGACACGGATAACGAAAAACTGTTTTTT. The chain employs TRBV9 and TRBJ1-4; possibly TRBD1 for D (6 bases). The ends were cut back, 6 bases at V and 8 bases at J, with 20 bases in the middle. The CDR3 spans 15 residues. Germline V gene data show CDR1 as SGDLS and CDR2 as YYNGEE.

The CDR3 region is CASSFSLAVRDTQYF. CDR3 in DNA: TGTGCCAGCAGTTTCTCGCTAGCGGTTAGGGATACGCAGTATTTT. J is TRBJ2-3 and V is TRBV27; 7 positions agree with TRBD2. The CDR3 has 15 residues. Germline CDR1 MNHEY, CDR2 SMNVEV (reference sequence). Germline trimming cut 3 bases from V and 6 bases from J; bases unmatched to any gene: 9.

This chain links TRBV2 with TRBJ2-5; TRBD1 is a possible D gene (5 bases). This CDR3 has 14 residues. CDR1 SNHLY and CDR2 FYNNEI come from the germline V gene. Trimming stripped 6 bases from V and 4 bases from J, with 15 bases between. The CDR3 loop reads CASSMGPKVETQYF. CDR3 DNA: TGTGCCAGCAGCATGGGGCCTAAGGTAGAGACCCAGTACTTC.

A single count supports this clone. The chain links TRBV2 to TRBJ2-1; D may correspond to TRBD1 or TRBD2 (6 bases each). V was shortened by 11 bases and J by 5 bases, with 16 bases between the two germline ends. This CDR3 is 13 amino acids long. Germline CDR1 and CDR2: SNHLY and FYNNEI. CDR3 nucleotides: TGTGCCCAGAGACCGGGGGCGAACAATGAGCAGTTCTTC. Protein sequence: CAQRPGANNEQFF.

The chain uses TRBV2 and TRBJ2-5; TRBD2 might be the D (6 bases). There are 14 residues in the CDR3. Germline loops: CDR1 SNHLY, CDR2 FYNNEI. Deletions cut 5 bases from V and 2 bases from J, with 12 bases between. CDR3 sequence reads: CASSPGVRQETQYF. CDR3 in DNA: TGTGCCAGCAGTCCGGGGGTGAGACAAGAGACCCAGTACTTC.

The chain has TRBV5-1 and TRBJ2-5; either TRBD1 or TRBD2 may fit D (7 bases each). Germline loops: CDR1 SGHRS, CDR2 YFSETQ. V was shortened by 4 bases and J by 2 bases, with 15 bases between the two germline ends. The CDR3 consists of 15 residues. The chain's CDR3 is CASSDPGGGQETQYF. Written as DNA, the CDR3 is TGCGCCAGCAGCGATCCAGGGGGAGGGCAAGAGACCCAGTACTTC.

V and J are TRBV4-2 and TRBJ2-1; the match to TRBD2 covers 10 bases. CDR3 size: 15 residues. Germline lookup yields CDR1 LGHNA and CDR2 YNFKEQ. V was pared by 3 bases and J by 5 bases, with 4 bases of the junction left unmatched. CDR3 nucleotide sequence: TGTGCCAGCAGCCACCTAGCGGGGGACAACAATGAGCAGTTCTTC. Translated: CASSHLAGDNNEQFF.

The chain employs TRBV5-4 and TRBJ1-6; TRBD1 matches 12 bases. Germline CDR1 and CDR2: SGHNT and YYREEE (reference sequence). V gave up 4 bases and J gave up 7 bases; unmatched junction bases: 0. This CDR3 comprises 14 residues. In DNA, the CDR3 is TGTGCCAGCAGCGGGACAGGGGGCAATTCACCCCTCCACTTT. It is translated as CASSGTGGNSPLHF.

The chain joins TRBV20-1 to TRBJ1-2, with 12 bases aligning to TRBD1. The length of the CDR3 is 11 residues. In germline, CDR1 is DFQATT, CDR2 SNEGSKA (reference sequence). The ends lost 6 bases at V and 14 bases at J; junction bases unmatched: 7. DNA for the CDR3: TGCAGTGCCGGGACAGGGGGCGATTGGACCTTC. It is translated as CSAGTGGDWTF.

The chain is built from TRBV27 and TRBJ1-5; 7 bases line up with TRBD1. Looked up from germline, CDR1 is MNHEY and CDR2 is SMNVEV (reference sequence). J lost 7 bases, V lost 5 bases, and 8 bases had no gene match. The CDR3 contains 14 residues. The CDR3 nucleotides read TGTGCCAGCAGTCCAACAGGGGAGTGGCAGCCCCAGCATTTT. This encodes CASSPTGEWQPQHF.

CDR3 residues: CASSYSGGGEKLFF. In nucleotides, the CDR3 is TGTGCCAGCAGTTACAGTGGGGGGGGTGAAAAACTGTTTTTT. The chain couples TRBV6-5 to TRBJ1-4; TRBD1 is a possible D gene (5 bases). V lost 2 bases and J lost 7, with 11 bases in between. Germline loops: CDR1 MNHEY, CDR2 SVGAGI. The CDR3 consists of 14 residues.

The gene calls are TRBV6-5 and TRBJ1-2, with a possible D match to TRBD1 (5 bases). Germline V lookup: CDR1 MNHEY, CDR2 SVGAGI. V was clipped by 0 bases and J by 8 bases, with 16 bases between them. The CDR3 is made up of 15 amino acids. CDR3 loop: CASSYSDQDGTGYTF. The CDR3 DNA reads TGTGCCAGCAGTTACTCCGACCAAGACGGGACCGGCTACACCTTC.

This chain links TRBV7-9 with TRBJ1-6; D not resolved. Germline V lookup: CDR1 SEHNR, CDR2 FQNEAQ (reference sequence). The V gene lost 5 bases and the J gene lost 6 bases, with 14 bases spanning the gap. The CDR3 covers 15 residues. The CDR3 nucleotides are TGTGCCAGCAGCCCCCCGGGCATATCTAATTCACCCCTCCACTTT. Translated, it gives CASSPPGISNSPLHF.

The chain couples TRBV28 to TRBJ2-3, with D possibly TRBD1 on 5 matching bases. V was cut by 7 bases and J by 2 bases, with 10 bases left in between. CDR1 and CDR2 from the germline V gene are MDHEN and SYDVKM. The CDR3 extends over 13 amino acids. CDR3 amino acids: CASIDSLTDTQYF. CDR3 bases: TGTGCCAGCATCGACAGCCTCACAGATACGCAGTATTTT.

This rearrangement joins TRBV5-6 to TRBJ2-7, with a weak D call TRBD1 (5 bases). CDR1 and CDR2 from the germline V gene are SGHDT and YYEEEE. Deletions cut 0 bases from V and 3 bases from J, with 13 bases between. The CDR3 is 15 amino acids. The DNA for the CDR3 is TGTGCCAGCAGCTTGGTTGGTAGTGACAGCTACGAGCAGTACTTC. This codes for CASSLVGSDSYEQYF.

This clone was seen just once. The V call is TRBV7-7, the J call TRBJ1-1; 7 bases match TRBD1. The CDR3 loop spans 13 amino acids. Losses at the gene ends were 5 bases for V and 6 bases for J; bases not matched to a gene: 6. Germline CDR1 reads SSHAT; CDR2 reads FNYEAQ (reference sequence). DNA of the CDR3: TGTGCCAGCAGCCTCGACAGGGAGGCTGAAGCTTTCTTT. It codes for CASSLDREAEAFF.

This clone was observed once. The CDR3 here is CASSGQGDNEQFF. The CDR3 DNA reads TGTGCCAGCTCGGGACAGGGGGACAATGAGCAGTTCTTC. The chain carries TRBV27 and TRBJ2-1; 11 bases fit TRBD1. Losses at the gene ends were 8 bases for V and 5 bases for J; bases not matched to a gene: 2. Germline-derived CDR1 and CDR2 are MNHEY and SMNVEV (reference sequence). The CDR3 spans 13 residues.

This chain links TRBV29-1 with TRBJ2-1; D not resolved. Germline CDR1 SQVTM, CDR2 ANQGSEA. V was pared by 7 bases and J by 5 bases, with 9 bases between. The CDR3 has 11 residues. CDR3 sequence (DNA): TGCAGCGAACGGTTAGACAATGAGCAGTTCTTC. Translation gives CSERLDNEQFF.

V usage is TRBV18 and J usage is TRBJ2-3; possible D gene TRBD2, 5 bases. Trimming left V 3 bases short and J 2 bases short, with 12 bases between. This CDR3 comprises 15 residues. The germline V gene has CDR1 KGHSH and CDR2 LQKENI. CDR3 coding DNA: TGTGCCAGCTCACCGGAGGTTTTGGCCACAGATACGCAGTATTTT. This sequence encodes CASSPEVLATDTQYF.